These 4 T cell receptor beta chains were all obtained from the same sample, sequenced in a study of technical replicates of blood from a handful of donors listed by TCRdb under 2017. The method behind the library was the immunoSEQ multiplex PCR assay. TCRdb obtained this table from immuneACCESS and retained in-frame rearrangements with V and J assigned. These tables miss some clones; where compared with another copy, unresolved V genes account for less than half of the shortfall, and the remainder is unexplained. In this sample the table shows about 91,000 clones, less than 95% of which occur a single time. The ten largest clones capture roughly 0.26% of the sample. Sample: T cells isolated from PBMCs. Receptors originate from a human donor in good health.

This chain joins TRBV19 and TRBJ1-5; tentative D call: TRBD1 (5 bases). Trimming left V 5 bases short and J 3 bases short, with 8 bases between. From germline, CDR1 is LNHDA and CDR2 SQIVND (reference sequence). The CDR3 contains 13 residues. CDR3 in amino acids: CASSATDNQPQHF. The DNA for the CDR3 is TGTGCCAGTAGTGCGACAGACAATCAGCCCCAGCATTTT.

The chain recombines TRBV14 with TRBJ2-3; a possible D gene is TRBD2 (5 bases). Germline V gene sequence: CDR1 SGHDN, CDR2 FVKESK. V was pared by 6 bases and J by 6 bases, with 34 bases between. This CDR3 is built from 20 residues. The CDR3 is CASSQLHSTYKQDYGDTQYF. In nucleotides, the CDR3 is TGTGCCAGCAGTCAATTACATTCTACCTACAAGCAAGACTATGGGGATACGCAGTATTTT.

This clone was seen once. V is TRBV5-4 and J is TRBJ2-7, with 9 bases aligning to TRBD1. CDR3 size: 15 residues. V shed 4 bases and J 5 bases; nucleotides not matched to a gene: 10. Per germline, CDR1 SGHNT and CDR2 YYREEE (reference sequence). CDR3: CASSTTGTGSHEQYF. CDR3 coding DNA: TGTGCCAGCAGCACGACCGGGACAGGGTCCCACGAGCAGTACTTC.

Worth noting for this clone: One junction end disagrees with the germline gene, perhaps due to a read error. J is TRBJ2-2 and V is TRBV7-7; D is ambiguous. CDR3 length: 15 residues. The V gene's germline CDR1 is SSHAT and CDR2 FNYEAQ (reference sequence). Here the CDR3 DNA reads TGTGCTAGCAGCTTAGAGCTACTGAACACCGGGGAGCTGTTTTTT. Residues: CASSLELLNTGELFF.